The 27 T cell receptor beta chains in this list originate from one sample, sequenced in a study of blood T cell repertoires in COVID-19. Assay: immunoSEQ multiplex PCR; the TCRdb copy retains only in-frame clones and omits some. The data contain 200,000 to 250,000 clones, about four fifths of them seen just once; the ten biggest clones take up roughly 8%. Sequenced: peripheral blood. The receptors come from a woman older than 75 with COVID-19, enrolled during active disease.

V and J are TRBV11-2 and TRBJ2-5, with 9 bases identical to TRBD2. V lost 3 bases and J lost 3; bases outside the gene matches: 5. The CDR3 loop spans 15 amino acids. Germline V lookup: CDR1 SGHAT, CDR2 FQNNGV. The chain's CDR3 is CASSFSGGPKETQYF. The CDR3 nucleotides are TGTGCCAGCAGCTTCAGCGGGGGGCCCAAAGAGACCCAGTACTTC.

The chain couples TRBV5-3 to TRBJ1-1; no reliable D call. TRBV5-3 is an ORF, with its function uncertain. V gave up 4 bases and J gave up 11 bases, with 15 bases separating them. The CDR3 is 12 amino acids. In DNA, the CDR3 is TGTGCCAGAAGCACCCCCCAAGCGAGGGCTTTCTTT. It translates to CARSTPQARAFF.

V is TRBV6-5 and J is TRBJ2-7; 11 bases fit TRBD1. The CDR3 sequence is 14 residues long. Germline V gene data show CDR1 as MNHEY and CDR2 as SVGAGI. Trimming at V came to 2 bases and at J to 4 bases, leaving 1 base not matched to a gene. The CDR3 sequence is CASSYGTGGYEQYF. DNA for the CDR3: TGTGCCAGCAGTTACGGGACAGGGGGGTACGAGCAGTACTTC.

Only one count was recorded for this clone. Written as DNA, the CDR3 is TGTGCCAGCAGTTTACGGCCCGGGGCCCAGTACTTC. Translated, it gives CASSLRPGAQYF. The rearrangement links TRBV12-3 or TRBV12-4 to TRBJ2-5; a possible D gene is TRBD2 (5 bases). V lost 2 bases and J lost 9, with 10 bases in between. This CDR3 is 12 amino acids long.

The chain employs TRBV18 and TRBJ1-1; 8 nucleotides match TRBD1. The V gene end was trimmed by 4 bases and the J gene end by 5 bases; junction bases not matched to a gene: 9. Germline assignment: CDR1 KGHSH and CDR2 LQKENI. CDR3 length equals 15 residues. CDR3 loop: CASSLFGQGRTEAFF. The CDR3 DNA is TGTGCCAGCTCACTTTTCGGACAGGGTCGGACTGAAGCTTTCTTT.

This clone was detected once. This chain uses TRBV5-1 with TRBJ2-1; 9 bases map to TRBD2. CDR3 length: 15 amino acids. Per germline, CDR1 SGHRS and CDR2 YFSETQ. V shed 4 bases, J shed 7 bases, and the junction held 9 bases outside the gene matches. In nucleotides, the CDR3 is TGCGCCAGCAGCCCCCAAGAGCGGGGGGCTAATGAGCAGTTCTTC. Translated: CASSPQERGANEQFF.

This clone is a singleton in its sample. This rearrangement joins TRBV11-2 to TRBJ1-4; perhaps TRBD1 as D (5 bases). This CDR3 is built from 15 residues. V shed 4 bases and J shed 7 bases, with 16 bases lying between them. CDR1 and CDR2 from the germline V gene are SGHAT and FQNNGV. CDR3: CASSSTTVRIEKLFF. CDR3 coding DNA: TGTGCCAGCAGCTCCACGACAGTCCGAATTGAAAAACTGTTTTTT.

J is TRBJ1-5 and V is TRBV6-1; D is uncertain. The germline gives CDR1 MNHNS, CDR2 SASEGT. Trimming pared 1 base from V and 2 bases from J, leaving 6 bases between. The CDR3 loop spans 14 amino acids. CDR3 nucleotides: TGTGCCAGCAGTGAAGTGAGTGGCAATCAGCCCCAGCATTTT. Its protein product is CASSEVSGNQPQHF.

This chain links TRBV19 with TRBJ1-5; D is undetermined. V lost 0 bases to trimming and J lost 6 bases, with 9 bases between them. Germline V gene lookup returns CDR1 LNHDA and CDR2 SQIVND (reference sequence). This CDR3 contains 14 residues. CDR3 nucleotides: TGTGCCAGTAGTATAGATCGGGGAACTCAGCCCCAGCATTTT. It codes for CASSIDRGTQPQHF.

The chain couples TRBV7-6 to TRBJ2-2, with a possible D match to TRBD2 (5 bases). The CDR3 loop spans 18 amino acids. Germline V gene sequence: CDR1 SGHVS, CDR2 FNYEAQ. V was clipped by 1 base and J by 1 base, with 16 bases between them. CDR3 region: CASSLGGPLWENTGELFF. Here the CDR3 DNA reads TGTGCCAGCAGCTTAGGAGGGCCACTCTGGGAGAACACCGGGGAGCTGTTTTTT.

This sequence joins TRBV7-2 and TRBJ2-3, with 11 positions matching TRBD2. This CDR3 has 16 residues. Germline CDR1 SGHTA, CDR2 FQGNSA. The V and J ends lost 5 bases and 4 bases, in that order; junction bases with no gene match: 8. The chain's CDR3 is CASSTQPGLAADTQYF. The CDR3 coding sequence is TGTGCCAGCAGCACACAGCCGGGACTAGCGGCAGATACGCAGTATTTT.

This chain links TRBV19 with TRBJ2-7; D is possibly TRBD1 (7 bases). The V gene's germline CDR1 is LNHDA and CDR2 SQIVND (reference sequence). The CDR3 contains 16 residues. Trimming pared 6 bases from V and 4 bases from J, leaving 22 bases between. The CDR3: CASSPGQGRGAYEQYF. The CDR3 nucleotides are TGTGCCAGTAGCCCAGGCCAAGGCAGGGGGGCGTACGAGCAGTACTTC.

The J gene is TRBJ1-2, the V gene TRBV5-1; 9 bases are shared with TRBD1. Germline lookup yields CDR1 SGHRS and CDR2 YFSETQ. Trimming took 4 bases from V and 1 from J; bases not matched to a gene: 11. The CDR3 contains 17 residues. The CDR3 region has the DNA TGCGCCAGCAGCGAGGGACAGGGCCCCTTTATTAACTATGGCTACACCTTC. It yields the protein CASSEGQGPFINYGYTF.

Only one count was recorded for this clone. The V and J genes are TRBV7-2 and TRBJ2-3; 7 positions match TRBD1. The CDR3 length is 15 residues. V lost 1 base, J lost 1 base, and 2 bases stayed unmatched. Germline loops: CDR1 SGHTA, CDR2 FQGNSA. The CDR3 DNA follows: TGTGCCAGCAGCTTAGGGACAGGTCGCACAGATACGCAGTATTTT. Residues: CASSLGTGRTDTQYF.

The chain links TRBV5-6 to TRBJ2-1; TRBD2 agrees at 11 bases. V lost 2 bases to trimming and J lost 4 bases; unmatched junction nucleotides: 2. Germline values: CDR1 SGHDT, CDR2 YYEEEE. The CDR3 is 15 residues long. The CDR3, as DNA: TGTGCCAGCAGCTTCGGGACTAGCGGTTACAATGAGCAGTTCTTC. Its translation is CASSFGTSGYNEQFF.

This clone showed up many times. The rearrangement joins TRBV5-1 to TRBJ1-2; 8 bases line up with TRBD1. V was pared by 5 bases and J by 6 bases, with 9 bases of the junction left unmatched. The CDR3 covers 14 residues. Germline V lookup: CDR1 SGHRS, CDR2 YFSETQ. The CDR3 loop reads CASSSDGTGDGYTF. The DNA for the CDR3 is TGCGCCAGCAGTTCCGACGGGACAGGAGATGGCTACACCTTC. The full variable domain, with the rest looked up from reference TRBV5-1 and TRBJ1-2, is KAGVTQTPRYLIKTRGQQVTLSCSPISGHRSVSWYQQTPGQGLQFLFEYFSETQRNKGNFPGRFSGRQFSNSRSEMNVSTLELGDSALYLCASSSDGTGDGYTFGSGTRLTVV.

The chain employs TRBV4-2 and TRBJ2-1; 13 bases align to TRBD2. V lost 4 bases, J lost 2 bases, and 5 bases stayed unmatched. Germline V CDR1 and CDR2: LGHNA, YNFKEQ. The CDR3 extends over 17 amino acids. CDR3 DNA: TGTGCCAGCAGCCGAACTAGCGGGGGGGCCCCCTACAATGAGCAGTTCTTC. It codes for CASSRTSGGAPYNEQFF.

The chain uses TRBV6-6 and TRBJ2-2; D gene ambiguous. The V and J ends lost 7 bases and 1 base respectively, with 4 bases between them. The CDR3 loop spans 12 amino acids. Germline assignment: CDR1 MNHNY and CDR2 SVGAGI (reference sequence). This CDR3 reads CASTQNTGELFF. CDR3 coding DNA: TGTGCCAGCACCCAGAACACCGGGGAGCTGTTTTTT.

This clone has a handful of counts. V is TRBV3-1 (or the pseudogene TRBV3-2) and J is TRBJ1-1, with no clear D. The CDR3 has 13 residues. V was shortened by 7 bases and J by 2 bases, with 11 bases between the two germline ends. Looked up from germline, CDR1 is LGHDT and CDR2 is YNNKEL (reference sequence). CDR3 in DNA: TGTGCCAGCACTCCCCAGGAAAACACTGAAGCTTTCTTT. Residues: CASTPQENTEAFF.

This chain links TRBV9 with TRBJ1-6; D remains ambiguous. CDR1 is SGDLS and CDR2 is YYNGEE in the germline V gene. Between the trimmed V and J ends, which lost 4 bases and 7 bases, there was a span of 9 bases. The CDR3 has 13 amino acids. The CDR3 loop reads CASSPGINSPLHF. CDR3 sequence (DNA): TGTGCCAGCAGCCCGGGAATCAATTCACCCCTCCACTTT.

This clone occurred once. The J gene is TRBJ2-5, the V gene TRBV18; weak D call: TRBD1 (5 bases). V lost 0 bases and J lost 0, with 8 bases in between. CDR1 KGHSH and CDR2 LQKENI come from the germline V gene. CDR3 size: 15 residues. Here the CDR3 DNA reads TGTGCCAGCTCACCACCGGGGCCGTACCAAGAGACCCAGTACTTC. As protein: CASSPPGPYQETQYF. Filled out from reference TRBV18 and TRBJ2-5, the complete variable domain reads NAGVMQNPRHLVRRRGQEARLRCSPMKGHSHVYWYRQLPEEGLKFMVYLQKENIIDESGMPKERFSAEFPKEGPSILRIQQVVRGDSAAYFCASSPPGPYQETQYFGPGTRLLVL.

This clone showed up just a few times. The genes are TRBV28 and TRBJ1-3, with 7 nucleotides matching TRBD1. V was pared by 5 bases and J by 4 bases, with 5 bases of the junction left unmatched. The CDR3 has 14 residues. Germline CDR1 reads MDHEN; CDR2 reads SYDVKM. CDR3 loop: CASSLPGQGNTIYF. CDR3 DNA sequence: TGTGCCAGCAGTCTCCCGGGACAGGGAAACACCATATATTTT.

Here the CDR3 reads CASSLAQGAASGNTIYF. The CDR3, as DNA: TGCGCCAGCAGCTTGGCGCAGGGGGCCGCCTCTGGAAACACCATATATTTT. V usage is TRBV5-1 and J usage is TRBJ1-3; 8 bases line up with TRBD1. Trimming at V came to 0 bases and at J to 0 bases, leaving 5 bases not matched to a gene. Per germline, CDR1 SGHRS and CDR2 YFSETQ. This CDR3 has 17 residues. The entire variable domain, with the rest obtained from reference TRBV5-1 and TRBJ1-3, is as follows: KAGVTQTPRYLIKTRGQQVTLSCSPISGHRSVSWYQQTPGQGLQFLFEYFSETQRNKGNFPGRFSGRQFSNSRSEMNVSTLELGDSALYLCASSLAQGAASGNTIYFGEGSWLTVV.

The rearrangement joins TRBV5-1 to TRBJ1-1; TRBD1 aligns across 8 bases. This CDR3 region has 16 residues. The ends lost 4 bases at V and 5 bases at J; junction bases unmatched: 13. The germline CDR1 and CDR2 sequences are SGHRS and YFSETQ. The DNA of the CDR3 is TGCGCCAGCAGCCCAGGCCCCAGGGGGCGGCGAACTGAAGCTTTCTTT. It specifies CASSPGPRGRRTEAFF. Looking up the rest from reference TRBV5-1 and TRBJ1-1 gives the full variable domain: KAGVTQTPRYLIKTRGQQVTLSCSPISGHRSVSWYQQTPGQGLQFLFEYFSETQRNKGNFPGRFSGRQFSNSRSEMNVSTLELGDSALYLCASSPGPRGRRTEAFFGQGTRLTVV.

In DNA form, the CDR3 reads TGTGCCAGCACGCTAGGGGGTAATGGGGCCAACGTCCTGACTTTC. Protein sequence: CASTLGGNGANVLTF. This chain uses TRBV2 with TRBJ2-6, with D tentatively TRBD1 (6 bases). V shed 7 bases and J shed 3 bases, with 13 bases lying between them. CDR3 length: 15 residues. From germline, CDR1 is SNHLY and CDR2 FYNNEI.

This clone has only one observation. This chain links TRBV7-9 with TRBJ1-5; 10 bases agree with TRBD1. With V trimmed by 5 bases and J by 2 bases, 3 bases remained unmatched. Germline V gene sequence: CDR1 SEHNR, CDR2 FQNEAQ (reference sequence). The CDR3 has 15 amino acids. The CDR3 loop reads CASSRQGAGNQPQHF. In DNA form, the CDR3 reads TGTGCCAGCAGCCGACAGGGGGCCGGCAATCAGCCCCAGCATTTT.

The rearrangement uses TRBV5-1 and TRBJ1-6, with D perhaps matching TRBD1 (5 bases). Trimming left V 1 base short and J 7 bases short, with 12 bases between. The CDR3 runs to 15 residues. CDR1 and CDR2 (germline): SGHRS, YFSETQ. This CDR3 reads CASSLLAQENSPLHF. The CDR3 nucleotides are TGCGCCAGCAGCTTGTTAGCACAGGAAAATTCACCCCTCCACTTT.